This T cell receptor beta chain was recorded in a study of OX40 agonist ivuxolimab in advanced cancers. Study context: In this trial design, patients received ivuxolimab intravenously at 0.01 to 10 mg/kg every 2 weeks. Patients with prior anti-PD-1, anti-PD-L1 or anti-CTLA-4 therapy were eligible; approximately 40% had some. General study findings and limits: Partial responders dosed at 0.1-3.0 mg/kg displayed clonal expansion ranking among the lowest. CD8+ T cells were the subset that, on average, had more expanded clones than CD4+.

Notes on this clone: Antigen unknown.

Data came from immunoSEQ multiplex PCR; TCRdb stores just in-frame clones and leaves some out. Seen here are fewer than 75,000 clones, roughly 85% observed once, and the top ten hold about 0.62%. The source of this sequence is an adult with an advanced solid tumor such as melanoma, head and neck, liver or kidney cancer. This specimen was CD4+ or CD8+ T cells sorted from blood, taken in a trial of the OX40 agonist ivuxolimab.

CDR3 in DNA: TGTGCCAGCAGTGCAGCGATAGCCAAAAACATTCAGTACTTC. Amino acids: CASSAAIAKNIQYF. This chain links TRBV2 with TRBJ2-4; D not resolved. The germline V gene encodes CDR1 SNHLY and CDR2 FYNNEI. Trimming took 4 bases from V and 0 from J, leaving 7 bases between them. This CDR3 contains 14 residues.